This TCR beta chain was recorded in a study of chemoradiotherapy in HPV16-positive cancers. For the study at large: Candidate HPV-specific T-cell clones and common TCR motifs came from functional assays in two HPV16-positive patients.

Germline V gene lookup returns CDR1 SGHAT and CDR2 FQNNGV. V was pared by 7 bases and J by 4 bases, with 9 bases of the junction left unmatched. This CDR3 is built from 14 residues. TCRdb keeps only in-frame clones here, not all; method: immunoSEQ multiplex PCR. Of 10,000 or so clones in the sample, 84% were seen once. Regarding the study as a whole: For HPV16-positive patients, expanding HPV-responsive T cells associated with longer recurrence-free survival. During treatment, candidate HPV-specific clones and E7-related motifs expanded in tumor.

Concerning this clone itself: Its antigen remains unidentified.

Over chemoradiotherapy, repertoires were sampled more than once. The chain carries TRBV11-2 and TRBJ2-7; 8 nucleotides match TRBD1. The receptor was derived from a human donor with HPV-associated anogenital cancer. This material consisted of blood, taken from a patient who underwent chemoradiotherapy. The CDR3 bases are TGTGCCAGCACCACACGACAGGGGAATTACGAGCAGTACTTC. It yields the protein CASTTRQGNYEQYF.